This T cell receptor (beta chain) is drawn from a study of cytomegalovirus exposure and HLA in healthy donors. Sequenced by immunoSEQ multiplex PCR; TCRdb stores in-frame clones only, minus some. The table lists 150,000 to 200,000 clones, 85% of them singletons, with about 2.3% in the top ten. This clone has a single count. The donors were members of the validation cohort, which comprised 120 subjects and was separate from the first cohort of 666 subjects. V was clipped by 1 base and J by 2 bases, with 10 bases between them. The CDR3 consists of 15 residues. Germline V CDR1 and CDR2: LNHNV, YYDKDF (reference sequence).

The receptor was isolated from a man aged 25-45 years in good health and CMV-seropositive. Specimen: PBMCs. The chain uses TRBV15 and TRBJ2-3; D possibly corresponds to TRBD2 (6 bases). This CDR3 reads CATSRGRGDTDTQYF. The CDR3 nucleotides are TGTGCCACCAGCAGAGGACGCGGGGACACAGATACGCAGTATTTT.